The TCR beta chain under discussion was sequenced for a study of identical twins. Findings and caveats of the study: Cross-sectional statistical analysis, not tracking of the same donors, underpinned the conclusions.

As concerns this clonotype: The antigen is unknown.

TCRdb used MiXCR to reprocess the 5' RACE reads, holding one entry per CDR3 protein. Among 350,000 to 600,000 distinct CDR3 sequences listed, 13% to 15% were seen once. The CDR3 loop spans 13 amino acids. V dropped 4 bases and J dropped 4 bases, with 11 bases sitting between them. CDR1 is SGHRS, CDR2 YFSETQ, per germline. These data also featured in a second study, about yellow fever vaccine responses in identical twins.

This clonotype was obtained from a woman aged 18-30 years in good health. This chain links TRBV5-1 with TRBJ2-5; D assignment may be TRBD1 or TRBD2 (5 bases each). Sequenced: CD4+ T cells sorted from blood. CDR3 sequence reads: CASSGERGETQYF. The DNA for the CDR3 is TGCGCCAGCAGCGGCGAGAGGGGAGAGACCCAGTACTTC.